The 8 T cell receptor beta chains below come from one sample, sequenced in a study of blood T cells in healthy people across ages. Using a J-beta primer mix together with a sample-barcoded 5' primer, a second PCR was run for roughly 6 to 12 cycles. TCRdb ran MiXCR on the 5' RACE reads and lists one entry per CDR3 protein. The sample consists of hundreds of thousands of distinct CDR3 sequences, roughly 60% of them appearing once. The sequenced sample consisted of blood. These receptors all stem from a man aged 25-45 years in good health.

The chain uses TRBV7-2 and TRBJ2-5; D may correspond to TRBD1 or TRBD2 (6 bases each). This CDR3 spans 11 amino acids. V lost 2 bases and J 11 bases, leaving 9 bases between the germline ends. Looked up from germline, CDR1 is SGHTA and CDR2 is FQGNSA. DNA of the CDR3: TGTGCCAGCAGCTTAAAAGGGGGGCAGTACTTC. It specifies CASSLKGGQYF.

This chain joins TRBV20-1 and TRBJ2-3, with 7 bases fitting TRBD2. CDR3 size: 14 residues. CDR1 is DFQATT, CDR2 SNEGSKA, per germline (reference sequence). V lost 6 bases and J lost 2; bases outside the gene matches: 8. CDR3 nucleotides: TGCAGTGCAAAGGGACTACCTTACACAGATACGCAGTATTTT. Its translation is CSAKGLPYTDTQYF.

This clonotype was counted many times. Here the CDR3 reads CSASTDTQYF. CDR3 nucleotide sequence: TGCAGTGCCAGCACAGATACGCAGTATTTT. V usage is TRBV20-1 and J usage is TRBJ2-3, with no clear D. Per the germline V gene, CDR1 is DFQATT and CDR2 is SNEGSKA (reference sequence). Trimming stripped 6 bases from V and 0 bases from J, with 1 base between. The CDR3 length is 10 residues.

The sample holds one count of this clonotype. The J gene is TRBJ2-1, the V gene TRBV10-2, with D perhaps matching TRBD2 (6 bases). The germline V gene encodes CDR1 WSHSY and CDR2 SAAADI. The CDR3 runs to 15 residues. V lost 1 base and J 8 bases, leaving 15 bases between the germline ends. The CDR3 region has the DNA TGCGCCAGCAGTGAGTATGGCGCTAGCGCCCATGAGCAGTTCTTC. This sequence encodes CASSEYGASAHEQFF.

The V gene is TRBV9, the J gene TRBJ2-5; D is uncertain. The V end lost 0 bases, the J end lost 1 base, and 13 bases lay between the germline ends. The length of the CDR3 is 16 residues. In germline, CDR1 is SGDLS, CDR2 YYNGEE. This CDR3 is CASSVDGRPGQETQYF. As DNA, the CDR3 is TGTGCCAGCAGCGTAGATGGTCGTCCCGGCCAAGAGACCCAGTACTTC.

A single count supports this clonotype. The gene calls are TRBV2 and TRBJ2-2; D ambiguous. Germline V lookup: CDR1 SNHLY, CDR2 FYNNEI. V was pared by 3 bases and J by 0 bases, with 8 bases between. There are 15 residues in the CDR3. The CDR3 DNA reads TGTGCCAGCAGTGATGGTCCCGCGAACACCGGGGAGCTGTTTTTT. Translating it yields CASSDGPANTGELFF.

The CDR3 nucleotides are TGTGCCAGCAGCCCCCGATGGCAGGTCTCAACATACGAGCAGTACTTC. It codes for CASSPRWQVSTYEQYF. The rearrangement links TRBV6-5 to TRBJ2-7; D gene ambiguous. V gave up 6 bases and J gave up 4 bases, with 22 bases separating them. This CDR3 is built from 16 residues. Germline V gene data show CDR1 as MNHEY and CDR2 as SVGAGI.

The rearrangement joins TRBV20-1 to TRBJ2-1; TRBD2 matches 7 bases. The CDR3 sequence is 17 residues long. Germline CDR1 and CDR2: DFQATT and SNEGSKA (reference sequence). V lost 0 bases and J lost 1; bases outside the gene matches: 9. The CDR3 loop reads CSARDWRGTISYNEQFF. CDR3 in DNA: TGCAGTGCTAGAGATTGGCGGGGGACGATATCCTACAATGAGCAGTTCTTC.